These 18 T cell receptor beta chains were sequenced from one sample in a study of shared clonotypes between healthy human individuals. Sequencing used immunoSEQ multiplex PCR; TCRdb keeps in-frame clones, though not all of them. The sample records a few million clones, 93% being singletons. Sequencing was done on a sample of naive CD4+ T cells from PBMCs. Subset in this sample: CD45RA+ positively selected. The origin of the receptors is a man aged 18 to 29 in good health. Some clones in this sample may be carry-over from other donors' samples.

The V and J genes are TRBV5-1 and TRBJ2-7, with a weak D call TRBD2 (5 bases). Trimming cost V 4 bases and J 2 bases, with 16 bases left between them. Germline CDR1 and CDR2: SGHRS and YFSETQ. The CDR3 spans 15 residues. This CDR3 reads CASSLSVALPYEQYF. CDR3 nucleotides: TGCGCCAGCAGCCTTAGCGTAGCCCTCCCCTACGAGCAGTACTTC.

This sequence joins TRBV6-5 and TRBJ2-1; TRBD2 is a possible D gene (5 bases). The CDR3 length is 13 residues. V lost 7 bases and J 10 bases, leaving 17 bases between the germline ends. Looked up from germline, CDR1 is MNHEY and CDR2 is SVGAGI. The DNA of the CDR3 is TGTGCCAGCAACAAGATCGGCGGGCCAGAGCAGTTCTTC. As protein: CASNKIGGPEQFF.

Comments on this clone: The same CDR3 also results from other DNA sequences found in this sample. V usage is TRBV19 and J usage is TRBJ1-1; D is perhaps TRBD1 (5 bases). CDR3 size: 13 residues. CDR1 is LNHDA, CDR2 SQIVND, per germline (reference sequence). The V end lost 3 bases, the J end lost 1 base, and 6 bases lay between the germline ends. CDR3 bases: TGTGCCAGTAGTATCGGGGGGAACACTGAAGCTTTCTTT. Its protein product is CASSIGGNTEAFF.

The gene calls are TRBV27 and TRBJ2-3; 12 positions agree with TRBD2. The V segment lost 1 base and the J segment 6 bases; nucleotides outside the gene matches: 8. The CDR3 is 17 residues long. Germline-derived CDR1 and CDR2 are MNHEY and SMNVEV (reference sequence). DNA of the CDR3: TGTGCCAGCAGTTTATTCCCCGGACTAGCGGGAAGGGATACGCAGTATTTT. It specifies CASSLFPGLAGRDTQYF.

The sample holds one count of this clone. This sequence joins TRBV7-3 and TRBJ2-1, with 7 nucleotides matching TRBD2. J was trimmed by 3 bases and V by 3 bases; bases with no gene match: 8. This CDR3 region has 16 residues. CDR1 SGHTA and CDR2 FQGTGA come from the germline V gene. This CDR3 is CASSLVAGAVYNEQFF. CDR3 in DNA: TGTGCCAGCAGCTTGGTGGCGGGAGCCGTCTACAATGAGCAGTTCTTC.

V and J are TRBV25-1 and TRBJ2-3, with D perhaps matching TRBD2 (5 bases). This CDR3 spans 14 amino acids. Trimming removed 8 bases from V and 1 base from J, with 13 bases in between. Germline CDR1 and CDR2: MGHDK and SYGVNS. The CDR3 spells CASEGSRGTDTQYF. The CDR3 DNA follows: TGTGCCAGCGAGGGATCTCGCGGCACAGATACGCAGTATTTT.

The V and J genes are TRBV6-1 and TRBJ1-2, with D possibly TRBD1 on 6 matching bases. The CDR3 covers 15 residues. CDR1 is MNHNS, CDR2 SASEGT, per germline. V was clipped by 2 bases and J by 8 bases, with 18 bases between them. CDR3 loop: CASSETAGRGSGYTF. The CDR3 region has the DNA TGTGCCAGCAGTGAAACGGCGGGAAGGGGGTCCGGCTACACCTTC.

A remark on this clone: In the same sample, other DNA sequences code for this CDR3. The chain is built from TRBV7-2 and TRBJ2-7; 7 positions match TRBD1. The germline V gene has CDR1 SGHTA and CDR2 FQGNSA. CDR3 size: 14 residues. The trim removed 4 bases at V and 1 base at J, leaving 4 bases unmatched. CDR3 nucleotides: TGTGCCAGCAGCTCCGACAGGGATTCCTACGAGCAGTACTTC. The encoded protein is CASSSDRDSYEQYF.

The rearrangement joins TRBV27 to TRBJ2-1; 10 bases line up with TRBD1. The germline V gene encodes CDR1 MNHEY and CDR2 SMNVEV (reference sequence). The junction had 11 bases not matched to a gene; V was cut back by 6 bases and J by 6 bases. CDR3 size: 16 residues. The CDR3 protein is CASRGEDRGPINEQFF. The CDR3 DNA follows: TGTGCCAGCAGGGGAGAAGACAGGGGGCCGATCAATGAGCAGTTCTTC.

The chain couples TRBV6-9 to TRBJ1-3, with no clear D. The CDR3 totals 14 residues. V shed 4 bases and J shed 0 bases, with 7 bases lying between them. Germline V lookup: CDR1 MNHGY, CDR2 SVAAGI. The DNA of the CDR3 is TGTGCCAGCAGTTCCGGGATCTCTGGAAACACCATATATTTT. It translates to CASSSGISGNTIYF.

V usage is TRBV6-6 and J usage is TRBJ2-7, with TRBD2 matching 8 bases. This CDR3 is 15 amino acids long. The V gene end was trimmed by 4 bases and the J gene end by 7 bases; junction bases not matched to a gene: 12. Germline V lookup: CDR1 MNHNY, CDR2 SVGAGI (reference sequence). CDR3 in DNA: TGTGCCAGCAGTTCCGGGGGACTAGGGACGGATGAGCAGTACTTC. This codes for CASSSGGLGTDEQYF.

A word on this clone: Other DNA sequences within the sample encode an identical CDR3. The CDR3 bases are TGTGCCAGCAGCCTGACAGGGACGAACACCGGGGAGCTGTTTTTT. This gives the protein CASSLTGTNTGELFF. The chain couples TRBV7-3 to TRBJ2-2; 7 bases match TRBD1. Unmatched junction bases numbered 3, after V lost 5 bases and J lost 0 bases. This CDR3 region has 15 residues. Per the germline V gene, CDR1 is SGHTA and CDR2 is FQGTGA.

The chain carries TRBV15 and TRBJ2-2, with TRBD1 matching 10 bases. V lost 0 bases to trimming and J lost 5 bases; unmatched junction nucleotides: 9. This CDR3 is 18 amino acids long. CDR1 is LNHNV and CDR2 is YYDKDF in the germline V gene (reference sequence). The DNA for the CDR3 is TGTGCCACCAGCAGAGATCAAAGGACAGGGGGTAGGACCGGGGAGCTGTTTTTT. Protein product: CATSRDQRTGGRTGELFF. Based on the CDR3 plus reference TRBV15 and TRBJ2-2, the full variable domain is DAMVIQNPRYQVTQFGKPVTLSCSQTLNHNVMYWYQQKSSQAPKLLFHYYDKDFNNEADTPDNFQSRRPNTSFCFLDIRSPGLGDTAMYLCATSRDQRTGGRTGELFFGEGSRLTVL.

This clone was observed a single time. The chain joins TRBV18 to TRBJ2-7; TRBD2 is a possible D gene (7 bases). This CDR3 has 15 residues. With 3 bases removed from V and 0 bases from J, the gap between germline ends came to 12 bases. Germline V gene data show CDR1 as KGHSH and CDR2 as LQKENI. This chain's CDR3 is CASSPGGAHSYEQYF. CDR3 in DNA: TGTGCCAGCTCACCGGGGGGGGCCCACTCCTACGAGCAGTACTTC.

V gene TRBV2 combines with J gene TRBJ2-1, with 10 bases matching TRBD2. Germline V CDR1 and CDR2: SNHLY, FYNNEI. Trimming removed 7 bases from V and 7 bases from J; junction bases left unmatched: 7. The CDR3 totals 14 residues. CDR3 region: CASKGSGRGNEQFF. In DNA form, the CDR3 reads TGTGCCAGCAAGGGGAGCGGGAGGGGTAATGAGCAGTTCTTC.

The V gene is TRBV28, the J gene TRBJ1-5, with TRBD1 matching over 7 bases. After removal of 6 bases from V and 5 bases from J, the junction contained 4 bases not matched to a gene. CDR3 size: 13 residues. Germline loops: CDR1 MDHEN, CDR2 SYDVKM. The CDR3 region is CASSTDRDQPQHF. The CDR3 region has the DNA TGTGCCAGCAGCACAGACAGGGATCAGCCCCAGCATTTT.

The chain combines TRBV14 with TRBJ1-1, with 7 nucleotides matching TRBD1. There are 14 residues in the CDR3. The germline CDR1 and CDR2 sequences are SGHDN and FVKESK. V trimming: 2 bases; J trimming: 1 base; junction bases outside the gene matches: 1. CDR3 nucleotide sequence: TGTGCCAGCAGCCAAAGGGACAGGAACACTGAAGCTTTCTTT. Residues: CASSQRDRNTEAFF.

This clone showed up just a few times. The chain carries TRBV2 and TRBJ1-5; D unclear. The length of the CDR3 is 14 residues. Germline V gives CDR1 SNHLY, CDR2 FYNNEI. V was cut by 8 bases and J by 1 base, with 12 bases left in between. The DNA for the CDR3 is TGTGCCAGCCGATTGGACGGGAGCAATCAGCCCCAGCATTTT. It is translated as CASRLDGSNQPQHF.